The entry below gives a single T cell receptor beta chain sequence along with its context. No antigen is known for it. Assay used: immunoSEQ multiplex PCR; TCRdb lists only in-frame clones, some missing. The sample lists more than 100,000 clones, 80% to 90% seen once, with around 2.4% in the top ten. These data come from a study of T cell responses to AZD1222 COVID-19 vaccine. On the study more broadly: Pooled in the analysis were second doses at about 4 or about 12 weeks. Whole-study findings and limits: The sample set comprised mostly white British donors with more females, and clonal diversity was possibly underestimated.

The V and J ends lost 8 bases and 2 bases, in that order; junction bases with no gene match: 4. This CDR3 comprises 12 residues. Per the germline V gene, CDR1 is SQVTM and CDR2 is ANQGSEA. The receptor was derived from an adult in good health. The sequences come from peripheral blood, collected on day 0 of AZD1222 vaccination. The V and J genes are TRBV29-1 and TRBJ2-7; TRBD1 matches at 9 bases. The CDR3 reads CSIRQGAYEQYF. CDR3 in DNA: TGCAGCATTAGACAGGGGGCCTACGAGCAGTACTTC.